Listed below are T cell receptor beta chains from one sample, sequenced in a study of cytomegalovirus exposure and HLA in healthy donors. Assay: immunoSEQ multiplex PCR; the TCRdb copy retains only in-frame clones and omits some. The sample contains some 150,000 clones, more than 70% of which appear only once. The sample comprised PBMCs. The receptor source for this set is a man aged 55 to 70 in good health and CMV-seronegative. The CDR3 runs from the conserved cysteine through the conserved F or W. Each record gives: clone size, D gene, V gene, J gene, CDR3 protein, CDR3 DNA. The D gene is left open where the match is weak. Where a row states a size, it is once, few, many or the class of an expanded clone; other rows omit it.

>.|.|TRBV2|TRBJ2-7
CASSGGVSYEQYF
TGTGCCAGCAGTGGAGGTGTTTCCTACGAGCAGTACTTC
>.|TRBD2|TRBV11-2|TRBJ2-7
CASSLGGGWTEQYF
TGTGCCAGCAGCTTAGGGGGGGGGTGGACTGAGCAGTACTTC
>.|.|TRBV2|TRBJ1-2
CASSATSYGYTF
TGTGCCAGCAGTGCCACATCTTATGGCTACACCTTC
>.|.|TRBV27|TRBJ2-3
CASSWGPIADTQYF
TGTGCCAGCAGTTGGGGGCCCATCGCAGATACGCAGTATTTT
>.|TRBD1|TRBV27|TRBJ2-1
CASKDGTGANEQFF
TGTGCCAGCAAAGACGGGACAGGGGCAAATGAGCAGTTCTTC
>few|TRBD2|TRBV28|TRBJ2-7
CASSLLVSAGAQEQYF
TGTGCCAGCAGTTTGCTCGTTTCCGCGGGAGCACAAGAGCAGTACTTC
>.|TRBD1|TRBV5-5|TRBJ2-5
CASSLLTGQETQYF
TGTGCCAGCAGCTTGCTGACAGGGCAAGAGACCCAGTACTTC
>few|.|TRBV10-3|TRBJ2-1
CAISSGTYNEQFF
TGTGCCATCAGTAGCGGGACATACAATGAGCAGTTCTTC
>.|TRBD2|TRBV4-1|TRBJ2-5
CASSQLRLAGPETQYF
TGCGCCAGCAGCCAATTACGACTAGCGGGCCCCGAGACCCAGTACTTC
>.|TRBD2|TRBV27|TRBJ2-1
CASSRRETSMHEQFF
TGTGCCAGCAGTAGGCGGGAGACGTCCATGCATGAGCAGTTCTTC
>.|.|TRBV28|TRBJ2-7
CASTRTSTYEQYF
TGTGCCAGCACCCGAACTAGTACCTACGAGCAGTACTTC
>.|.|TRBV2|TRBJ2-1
CASSLSSYNEQFF
TGTGCCAGCAGTCTAAGTTCCTACAATGAGCAGTTCTTC